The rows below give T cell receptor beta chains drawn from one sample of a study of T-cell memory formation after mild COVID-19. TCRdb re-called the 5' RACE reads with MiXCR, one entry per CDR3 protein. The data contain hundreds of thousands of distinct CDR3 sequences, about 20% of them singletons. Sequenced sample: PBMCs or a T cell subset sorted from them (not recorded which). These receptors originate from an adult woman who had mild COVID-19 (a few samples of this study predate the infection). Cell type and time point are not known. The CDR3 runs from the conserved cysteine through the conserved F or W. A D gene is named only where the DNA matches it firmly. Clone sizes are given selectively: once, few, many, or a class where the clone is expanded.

CASSVDRQPYNEQFF	TGTGCCAGCAGCGTAGATCGGCAGCCCTACAATGAGCAGTTCTTC	NA	TRBV9	TRBJ2-1	few
CSAVRGAYTDTQYF	TGCAGTGCTGTTCGCGGGGCGTACACAGATACGCAGTATTTT	NA	TRBV20-1	TRBJ2-3	NA
CASNERQPDAFDTEAFF	TGTGCCAGTAACGAAAGACAGCCGGATGCCTTTGACACTGAAGCTTTCTTT	NA	TRBV19	TRBJ1-1	few
CSASEGYEQYF	TGCAGTGCTAGTGAGGGATACGAGCAGTACTTC	NA	TRBV20-1	TRBJ2-7	once
CASSLTGGEGNYGYTF	TGTGCCAGCAGCCTTACCGGGGGGGAAGGGAACTATGGCTACACCTTC	NA	TRBV7-9	TRBJ1-2	few
CASSFRGLNNSPLHF	TGTGCCAGCAGCTTCAGGGGGTTGAATAATTCACCCCTCCACTTT	TRBD1	TRBV9	TRBJ1-6	few
CASSQDPSRGPYGYTF	TGCGCCAGCAGCCAAGATCCGTCTCGGGGTCCCTATGGCTACACCTTC	NA	TRBV4-3	TRBJ1-2	NA
CATSDPASGTGTQYF	TGTGCCACCAGTGACCCGGCTAGCGGGACGGGTACGCAGTATTTT	TRBD2	TRBV24-1	TRBJ2-3	few
CASSTPPPGTTYEQYF	TGTGCCAGCAGTACCCCGCCTCCGGGTACTACCTACGAGCAGTACTTC	NA	TRBV6-6	TRBJ2-7	NA
CASSEQETQCF	TGTGCCAGCAGTGAACAGGAGACCCAGTGCTTC	NA	TRBV12-3/TRBV12-4	TRBJ2-5	many
CAWSIGSPTDTQYF	TGTGCCTGGAGTATTGGGTCCCCCACAGATACGCAATATTTT	NA	TRBV30	TRBJ2-3	NA
CASSFVADSRTFF	TGTGCCAGCAGTTTTGTCGCGGACAGCCGAACTTTCTTT	NA	TRBV27	TRBJ1-1	NA
CASTRGNQPQHF	TGTGCAAGCACCCGGGGCAATCAGCCCCAGCATTTT	NA	TRBV5-6	TRBJ1-5	few
CASSWSTSGGRNEQFF	TGCGCCAGCAGCTGGTCGACTAGCGGGGGTCGGAATGAGCAGTTCTTC	TRBD2	TRBV5-1	TRBJ2-1	few
CATSRERDRTYEQYF	TGTGCCACCAGCAGGGAGAGGGACAGAACCTACGAGCAGTACTTC	TRBD1	TRBV15	TRBJ2-7	few
CASSEGGGNTEAFF	TGCGCCAGCAGCGAGGGAGGGGGAAACACTGAAGCTTTCTTT	NA	TRBV5-1	TRBJ1-1	NA
CASAYRLETQYF	TGTGCCAGCGCCTACAGACTGGAGACCCAGTACTTC	NA	TRBV5-6	TRBJ2-5	few
CASSLEPGGQYF	TGTGCCAGCAGTTTGGAGCCTGGAGGGCAGTATTTT	NA	TRBV12-3/TRBV12-4	TRBJ2-3	NA
CASSLVVGQQETQYF	TGTGCCAGCAGCTTGGTCGTGGGACAGCAAGAGACCCAGTACTTC	TRBD1	TRBV5-5	TRBJ2-5	few
CASSPGGDPYNEQFF	TGTGCCAGCAGCCCGGGTGGGGACCCCTACAATGAGCAGTTCTTC	NA	TRBV6-2/TRBV6-3	TRBJ2-1	few
CSVQSQLYTEAFF	TGCAGCGTTCAGAGTCAGTTGTACACTGAAGCTTTCTTT	NA	TRBV29-1	TRBJ1-1	NA
CSAMGGGNTGELFF	TGCAGTGCTATGGGCGGGGGGAACACCGGGGAGCTGTTTTTT	TRBD2	TRBV20-1	TRBJ2-2	few
CAWSVASSTDTQYF	TGTGCCTGGAGTGTGGCCTCTAGCACAGATACGCAGTATTTT	NA	TRBV30	TRBJ2-3	NA
CSVEDRAEQYF	TGCAGCGTTGAAGATAGGGCAGAGCAGTACTTC	NA	TRBV29-1	TRBJ2-7	few
CASSTGGGRMNEQFF	TGTGCCAGCAGCACGGGGGGCGGGAGAATGAATGAGCAGTTCTTC	NA	TRBV12-3/TRBV12-4	TRBJ2-1	few
CASSIRGFPTDTQYF	TGTGCCAGCAGTATAAGGGGTTTCCCCACAGATACGCAGTATTTT	NA	TRBV6-2/TRBV6-3	TRBJ2-3	few
CASSLGSGASTDTQYF	TGCGCCAGCAGCTTGGGTAGCGGGGCTAGCACAGATACGCAGTATTTT	TRBD2	TRBV5-1	TRBJ2-3	NA
CATSDPSPTGLTDTQYF	TGTGCCACCAGTGACCCGTCGCCGACAGGACTCACAGATACGCAGTATTTT	NA	TRBV24-1	TRBJ2-3	few
CASSFDRFSVRTQYF	TGCGCCAGCAGCTTTGACCGTTTCAGCGTGCGAACGCAGTATTTT	NA	TRBV5-1	TRBJ2-3	few
CSARERDANTGELFF	TGCAGTGCTAGGGAGCGGGACGCGAACACCGGGGAGCTGTTTTTT	TRBD2	TRBV20-1	TRBJ2-2	few
CASRLGQDTNYGYTF	TGTGCCAGCAGGTTGGGACAGGACACAAACTATGGCTACACCTTC	TRBD1	TRBV2	TRBJ1-2	NA
CASSSGQLNQPQHF	TGTGCCAGCAGCTCAGGACAGCTCAATCAGCCCCAGCATTTT	NA	TRBV7-9	TRBJ1-5	few
CASSAIDRGETQYF	TGTGCCAGCAGCGCCATAGACCGAGGAGAGACCCAGTACTTC	NA	TRBV25-1	TRBJ2-5	few
CASSVEGTTYEQYF	TGTGCCAGCAGCGTAGAGGGGACAACCTACGAGCAGTACTTC	NA	TRBV9	TRBJ2-7	NA
CASSDGGEADTQYF	TGTGCCAGCAGTGACGGGGGGGAGGCAGATACGCAGTATTTT	TRBD2	TRBV6-4	TRBJ2-3	NA
CASAVLDTPYEQYF	TGTGCCAGCGCCGTTCTGGACACTCCCTACGAGCAGTACTTC	NA	TRBV6-1	TRBJ2-7	few
CSVEDYGRNSYNEQFF	TGCAGCGTGGAAGATTACGGTAGGAATTCCTACAATGAGCAGTTCTTC	NA	TRBV29-1	TRBJ2-1	few
CASSGGLAGGPFPNEQYF	TGTGCCAGCAGTGGCGGACTAGCGGGGGGCCCTTTTCCCAACGAGCAGTACTTC	TRBD2	TRBV6-6	TRBJ2-7	many
CASSSTAIQETQYF	TGTGCCAGCAGCTCCACCGCCATCCAAGAGACCCAGTACTTC	NA	TRBV7-2	TRBJ2-5	NA
CASSQLGTGPIYNEQFF	TGCGCCAGCAGCCAACTCGGGACAGGGCCTATCTACAATGAGCAGTTCTTC	TRBD1	TRBV4-1	TRBJ2-1	once
CASSLSPGTGANVLTF	TGCGCCAGCAGCTTGTCACCGGGGACTGGGGCCAACGTCCTGACTTTC	NA	TRBV5-1	TRBJ2-6	few
CSVGSTNTGELFF	TGCAGCGTTGGGAGCACGAACACCGGGGAGCTGTTTTTT	NA	TRBV29-1	TRBJ2-2	NA
CASSSWGISTDTQYF	TGCGCCAGCAGCTCCTGGGGGATTAGCACAGATACGCAGTATTTT	NA	TRBV5-1	TRBJ2-3	many
CSAALGRETQYF	TGCAGTGCTGCCTTGGGGCGGGAGACCCAGTACTTC	NA	TRBV20-1	TRBJ2-5	NA
CASDREDEDTQYF	TGTGCCAGCGATCGGGAGGATGAAGATACGCAGTATTTT	TRBD2	TRBV2	TRBJ2-3	NA
CASSKQQGVSNQPQHF	TGTGCCAGCAGTAAACAACAGGGGGTTAGCAATCAGCCCCAGCATTTT	TRBD1	TRBV2	TRBJ1-5	NA
CATSSDRTYGYTF	TGTGCCACCAGTTCAGACAGGACCTATGGCTACACCTTC	NA	TRBV24-1	TRBJ1-2	few
CASRWTSGSHEQYF	TGTGCCAGCAGATGGACTAGCGGGAGCCACGAGCAGTACTTC	TRBD2	TRBV6-5	TRBJ2-7	NA